This T cell receptor (beta chain) was documented in a study of blood T cells in healthy people across ages (dated by TCRdb to the mid-2010s). The study in broad terms: In model experiments, template switching captured roughly one uniquely barcoded TCR beta cDNA molecule for every two T cells. Using deep sequencing normalized with unique cDNA molecular identifiers, the study measured how TCR beta repertoire diversity changes with age. The donors were divided into four age groups: young (average around 16 years), middle-aged (about 39), aged (approximately 62) and long-lived (82). Using the same blood draw, the study looked at two additional independent replicas of 1 million unique cDNA reads for two donors, one aged 18 to 30 and the other aged 80 or older. The full study reports these points: Observed TCR beta diversity correlated strongly with the percentage of naive T cells measured by flow cytometry. Estimates of total diversity based on one million sequenced T cells were considered lower bounds and underestimates. The long-lived group showed more naive CD4+ T cells, fewer expanded clones and increased TCR diversity than the aged group, suggesting age selection. Conclusive comparison of naive and antigen-experienced compartments was prevented by the profiling of bulk unsorted PBMCs. Because donor CMV infection status was unknown, age-related changes in expanded clonotypes were potentially confounded. As age increased, observed TCR beta diversity per million T cells dropped in a roughly linear way, and a significant reduction was already evident by age 40.

The donors were some 36 Caucasian individuals from Russia, aged 6 to 90 years, who were systemically healthy. Each donor gave around 9.5 milliliters of peripheral blood, collected into EDTA-treated Vacutainer tubes. Ficoll-Paque density-gradient centrifugation was used to isolate PBMCs, with at least 7 million obtained per sample. Trizol reagent was used to extract total RNA from the PBMCs, yielding at least 5.5 micrograms per sample. Naive CD45RAhigh/CD27high T cell percentages were measured by flow cytometry on a PBMC aliquot from every donor. Library construction relied on 5' RACE. Sequencing instrument: Illumina HiSeq 2500. A second roughly 6 to 11 cycle PCR used a sample-barcoded 5' primer and a J-beta primer mix. A template-switch 5' adaptor carrying 12 random nucleotides introduced a unique molecular identifier onto each TCR beta cDNA molecule. Each sample yielded at least 3 million CDR3-containing paired-end reads. First-strand cDNA synthesis was performed from all RNA using the Mint cDNA synthesis kit, with priming by a TRBC-specific oligonucleotide. Following uracil-DNA glycosylase treatment, a first 18-cycle PCR with universal primers M1SS and BC2_uni_R was performed on all cDNA. From the authors' description of their analysis: Normalization of each sample was performed by random selection of 1 million high-quality reads, each carrying a distinct molecular identifier. Reads with shared molecular identifiers were discarded instead of being binned into consensus sequences. MiTCR, set to a Q25 quality threshold and the strictest error-elimination algorithm, was used for CDR3 identification, clonotype clustering and error correction. A nonparametric unseen species model with Euler transformation was used to estimate a lower bound on total TCR beta diversity. Clones were called with MiXCR by TCRdb after fastp trimmed the public reads at Q25, and only in-frame beta chains were retained. For every CDR3 protein sequence, its rows merge into one entry that carries the most common genes and DNA. The V and J calls here are based on TCRdb, not the publication. The sample table lists about 780,000 distinct CDR3 sequences, around 25% of them with a count of one. The leading ten clones occupy approximately 2.9% of the sample.

Of note for this clonotype: No antigen is known for it. No much larger clone exists at a distance of one base, and base qualities are not known.

These data are also associated with another study on T cells of mothers and their children. From that second study: Nine systemically healthy Caucasian individuals served as donors, namely three mothers together with their six children. cDNA synthesis used all of the extracted RNA, with roughly 1.6 ug of RNA in each 15 ul reaction. Sample barcodes and 2-4 random nucleotides were added via the M1S primer in the second PCR. Over 8 million TCR beta CDR3 reads were obtained for each mother, and approximately 3 million reads were obtained for each child. Thymic selection similarly shapes TCR recombination output in related and unrelated pairs, with minor effect from inherited differences. Normalized repertoire overlap in related mother-child pairs was always slightly higher than in unrelated mother-child pairs, but the difference was never significant. Persistent microchimeric T cell clones were not detected, at a sensitivity of 95 to 100 clones per million clonotypes. To look for features that set related mother-child pairs apart from unrelated individuals, the researchers ran deep NGS to compare the TCR beta repertoires of mothers and children. On average, the children were about 10 +/- 4 years old, while the mothers were about 40 +/- 4 years old. After adapter ligation was performed with NEBNext reagents, the libraries were sequenced on an Illumina HiSeq 2000 with 100+100 nt paired-end reads. To avoid cross-contamination, the mother libraries and the child libraries were prepared a month apart and sequenced in separate runs. Between roughly 500,000 and 2,300,000 distinct TCR beta clonotypes were identified per donor. Naive TCR beta clonotypes were estimated from low-frequency clonotypes matched to each donor's FACS-determined naive share, without sorting.

Sequencing input: blood. This TCR came from a boy between 5 and 17 years old in good health.

At the DNA level, the sequence is TGTGCCAGCACCAGGGGGCTGGAGACCCAGTACTTC. Its amino acids are CASTRGLETQYF. The chain is assembled from TRBV28 and TRBJ2-5; 8 junctional bases match TRBD1. The CDR3 spans 12 residues, from the cysteine through the phenylalanine. CDR3 DNA is the only sequence kept; it has 36 bases, read in frame from the first base. Reading the germline V gene gives CDR1 MDHEN and CDR2 SYDVKM. The junction shows trimming of 7 bases on V and 5 bases on J, and the gene matches do not reach 3 bases of it.